This paragraph reports one TCR beta chain. This clonotype has just a few counts. Its specific antigen is unknown. No clone much larger than this one lies a single base away; base qualities are absent. The data originate from a study of T-cell memory formation after mild COVID-19 (dated by TCRdb to about 2021). For the wider study: TCR sequence clusters from the two donors were largely donor specific. Two young, previously healthy adult volunteers, one female and one male, were included in the cohort. In a couple of donors, T-cell clones that expanded and contracted after mild COVID-19 were followed by sequencing TCRalpha and TCRbeta repertoires longitudinally. The research as a whole found: The study covered only a couple of mild cases, and larger cohorts including severe cases with pre-infection samples were considered necessary. From day 15 to 85, contracting clones showed balanced CD4/CD8 phenotypes, whereas a second wave of clones that expanded from day 15 to 37 leaned towards CD4+. Contracting CD4+ clones were located mainly in the CM and EM memory subsets, whereas CD8+ clones were found to be enriched in EMRA. SARS-CoV-2 specificity was not confirmed for the second-wave clones peaking on day 37. The detection of some responding clones in pre-infection memory suggests that pre-existing cross-reactive memory T cells joined the SARS-CoV-2 response.

This sample was sequenced with an Illumina NovaSeq 6000. Using 5'RACE with constant-segment primers, TCRalpha and TCRbeta cDNA libraries were constructed, with sample barcodes and unique molecular identifiers added in the process. Trizol reagent was used to extract RNA from every sample. Libraries were amplified in two PCR steps, with a second sample barcode and Illumina TruSeq adapters added in the second step. Sequencing of libraries was performed on an Illumina NovaSeq with 2 x 150 bp paired-end reads. Regarding the original processing steps: Demultiplexing of reads and collapsing into UMI-guided consensus sequences were performed with migec v1.2.7. Using mixcr v2.1.11, the UMI consensuses were aligned to TRA and TRB V and J templates and assembled into clonotypes. A clonotype was counted as expanded or contracted only if both edgeR and NoisET called the change significant, with noise models trained on biological replicates. For edgeR calls, the thresholds were a false discovery rate-adjusted p below 0.01 and a log2 fold-change of 1. As an exploratory analysis of dynamics, PCA with hierarchical clustering was applied to max-normalized trajectories of the 1000 most abundant clonotypes. Each responding clone was given a CD4 or CD8 phenotype based on the CD4+ and CD8+ repertoires, which had been sequenced separately. TCRdb cleaned the public reads at Q25 with fastp, built clones with MiXCR and kept in-frame beta chains. Rows merge per CDR3 protein into single entries with the most common DNA and genes. These V and J calls derive from TCRdb rather than the authors' analysis. The sample table shows about 88,000 distinct CDR3 sequences, and around 27% are seen once. Clones ranked in the top ten supply over 40% of the sample.

Ficoll-Paque density gradient centrifugation was used to isolate PBMCs. At the junction V is shortened by 4 bases and J by 4 bases, with 10 bases in between. CDR1 MNHEY and CDR2 SVGAGI were looked up in the germline V gene. The CDR3 covers 13 residues, taking in both the cysteine and the phenylalanine. The DNA shown is the 39-base CDR3, in frame from base 1. Sequenced sample: PBMCs or a T cell subset sorted from them (not recorded which). This clonotype was obtained from a man younger than 35 who had mild COVID-19 (a few samples of this study predate the infection). The sample titles of this study are shuffled in the database, so cell type and time point are left out; the donor was told from shared clones. The rearranged chain carries TRBV6-5 and TRBJ2-5; the D segment cannot be called with confidence. The CDR3 reads CASSFDLGETQYF. The nucleotide sequence is given as TGTGCCAGCAGTTTCGACCTGGGAGAGACCCAGTACTTC.